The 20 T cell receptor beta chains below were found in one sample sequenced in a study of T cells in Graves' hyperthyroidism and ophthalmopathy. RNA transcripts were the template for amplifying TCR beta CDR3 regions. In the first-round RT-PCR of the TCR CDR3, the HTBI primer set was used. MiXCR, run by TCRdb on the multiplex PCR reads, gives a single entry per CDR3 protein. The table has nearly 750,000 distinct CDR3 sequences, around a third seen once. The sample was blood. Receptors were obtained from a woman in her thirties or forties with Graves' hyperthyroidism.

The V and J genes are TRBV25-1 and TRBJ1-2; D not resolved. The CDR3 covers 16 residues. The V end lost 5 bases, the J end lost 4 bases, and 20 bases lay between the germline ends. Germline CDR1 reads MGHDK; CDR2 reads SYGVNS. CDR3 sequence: CASSFLRERELYGYTF. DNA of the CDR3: TGTGCCAGCAGTTTCCTTCGGGAGAGGGAACTCTATGGCTACACCTTC.

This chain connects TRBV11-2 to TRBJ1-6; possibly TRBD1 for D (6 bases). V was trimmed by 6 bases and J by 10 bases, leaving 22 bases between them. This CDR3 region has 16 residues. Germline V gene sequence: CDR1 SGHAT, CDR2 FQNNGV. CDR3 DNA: TGTGCCAGCAGGAAACTCTGGCAGGGGCGAAAATCACCCCTCCACTTT. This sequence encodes CASRKLWQGRKSPLHF.

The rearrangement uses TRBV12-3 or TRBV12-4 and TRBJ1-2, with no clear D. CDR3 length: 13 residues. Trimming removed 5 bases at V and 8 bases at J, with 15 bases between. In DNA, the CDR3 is TGTGCCAGCAGTCCTAGCCCGAACCGGGGCTACACCTTC. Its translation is CASSPSPNRGYTF.

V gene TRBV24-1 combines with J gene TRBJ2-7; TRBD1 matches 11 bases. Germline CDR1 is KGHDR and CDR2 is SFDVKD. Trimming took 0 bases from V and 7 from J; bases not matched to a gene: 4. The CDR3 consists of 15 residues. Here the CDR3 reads CATSDLGQGAEEQYF. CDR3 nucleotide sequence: TGTGCCACCAGTGATTTGGGACAGGGGGCAGAAGAGCAGTACTTC.

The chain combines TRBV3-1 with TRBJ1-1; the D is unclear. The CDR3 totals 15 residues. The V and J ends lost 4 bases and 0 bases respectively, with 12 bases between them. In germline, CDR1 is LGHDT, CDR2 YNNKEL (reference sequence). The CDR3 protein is CASSRGQWMNTEAFF. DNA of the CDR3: TGTGCCAGCAGCCGTGGGCAGTGGATGAACACTGAAGCTTTCTTT.

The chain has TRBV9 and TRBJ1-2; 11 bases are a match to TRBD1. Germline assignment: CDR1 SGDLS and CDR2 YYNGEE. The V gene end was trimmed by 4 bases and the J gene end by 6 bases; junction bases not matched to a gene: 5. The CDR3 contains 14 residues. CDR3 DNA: TGTGCCAGCAGCTTGGGACAGGGGGTTGATGGCTACACCTTC. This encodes CASSLGQGVDGYTF.

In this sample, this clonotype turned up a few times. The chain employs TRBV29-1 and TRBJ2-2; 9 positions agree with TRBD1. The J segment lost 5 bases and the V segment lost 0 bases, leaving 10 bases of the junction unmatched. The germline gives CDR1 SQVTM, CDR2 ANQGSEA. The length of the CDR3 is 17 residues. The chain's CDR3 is CSVEDHTKGQGTGELFF. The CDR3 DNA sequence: TGCAGCGTTGAAGATCATACTAAGGGACAGGGAACCGGGGAGCTGTTTTTT.

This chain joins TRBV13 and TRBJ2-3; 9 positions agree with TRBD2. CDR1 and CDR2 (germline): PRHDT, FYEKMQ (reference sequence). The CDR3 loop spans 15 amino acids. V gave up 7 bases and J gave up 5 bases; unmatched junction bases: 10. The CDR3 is CASNGGGAPIDTQYF. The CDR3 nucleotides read TGTGCCAGCAACGGCGGGGGGGCCCCGATAGATACGCAGTATTTT.

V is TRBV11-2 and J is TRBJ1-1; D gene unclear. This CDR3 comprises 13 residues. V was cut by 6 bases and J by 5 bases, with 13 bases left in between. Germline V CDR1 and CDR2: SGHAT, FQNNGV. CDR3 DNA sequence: TGTGCCAGCAGTTATGGGTCCCAGACTGAAGCTTTCTTT. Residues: CASSYGSQTEAFF.

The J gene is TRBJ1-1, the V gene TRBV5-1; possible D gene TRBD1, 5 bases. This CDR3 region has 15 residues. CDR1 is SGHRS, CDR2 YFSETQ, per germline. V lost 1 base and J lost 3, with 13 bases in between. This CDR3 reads CASSLSPGYDTEAFF. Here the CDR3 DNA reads TGCGCCAGCAGCTTGTCCCCAGGGTACGACACTGAAGCTTTCTTT.

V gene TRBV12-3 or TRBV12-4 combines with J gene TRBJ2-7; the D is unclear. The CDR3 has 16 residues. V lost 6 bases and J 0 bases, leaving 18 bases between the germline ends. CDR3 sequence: CASSPFVAVSSYEQYF. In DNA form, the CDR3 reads TGTGCCAGCAGCCCCTTTGTGGCCGTGAGCTCCTACGAGCAGTACTTC.

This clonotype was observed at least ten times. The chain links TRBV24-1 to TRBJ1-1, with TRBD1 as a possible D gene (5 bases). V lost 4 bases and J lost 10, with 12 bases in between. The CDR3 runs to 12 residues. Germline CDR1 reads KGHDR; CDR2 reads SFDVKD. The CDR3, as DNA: TGTGCCACCAGTGACCTCCGGGACGGAGCTTTCTTT. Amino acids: CATSDLRDGAFF.

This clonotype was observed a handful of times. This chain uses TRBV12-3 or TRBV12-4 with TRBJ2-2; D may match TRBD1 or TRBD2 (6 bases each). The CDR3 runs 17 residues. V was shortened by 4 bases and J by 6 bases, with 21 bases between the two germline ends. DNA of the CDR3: TGTGCCAGCAGTTACTCGATGGGGGGCGCAACTCCCGGGGAGCTGTTTTTT. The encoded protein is CASSYSMGGATPGELFF.

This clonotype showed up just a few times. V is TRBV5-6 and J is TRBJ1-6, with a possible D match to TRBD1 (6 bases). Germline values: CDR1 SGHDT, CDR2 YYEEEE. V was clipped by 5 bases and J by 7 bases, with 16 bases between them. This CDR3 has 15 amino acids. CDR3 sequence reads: CASSLQGTTNSPLHF. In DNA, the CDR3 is TGTGCCAGCAGTTTACAGGGAACCACCAATTCACCCCTCCACTTT.

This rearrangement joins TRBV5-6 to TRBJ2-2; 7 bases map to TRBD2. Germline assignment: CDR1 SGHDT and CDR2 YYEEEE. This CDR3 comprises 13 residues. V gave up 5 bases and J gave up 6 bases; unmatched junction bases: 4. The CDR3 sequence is CASRFAGAGELFF. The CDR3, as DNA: TGTGCCAGCAGATTCGCGGGGGCCGGGGAGCTGTTTTTT.

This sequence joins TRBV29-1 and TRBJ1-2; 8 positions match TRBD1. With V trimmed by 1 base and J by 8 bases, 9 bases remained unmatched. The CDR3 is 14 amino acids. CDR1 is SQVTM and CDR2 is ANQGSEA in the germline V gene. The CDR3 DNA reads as TGCAGCGTTGAAGCTACCCAGGGGGCCTTAGGCTACACCTTC. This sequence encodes CSVEATQGALGYTF.

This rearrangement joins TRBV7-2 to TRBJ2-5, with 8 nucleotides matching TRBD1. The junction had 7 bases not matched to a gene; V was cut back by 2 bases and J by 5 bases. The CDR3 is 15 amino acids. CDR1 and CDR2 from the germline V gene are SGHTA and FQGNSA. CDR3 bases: TGTGCCAGCAGCTTAAGGCAGGGGGCATGGGAGACCCAGTACTTC. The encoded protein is CASSLRQGAWETQYF.

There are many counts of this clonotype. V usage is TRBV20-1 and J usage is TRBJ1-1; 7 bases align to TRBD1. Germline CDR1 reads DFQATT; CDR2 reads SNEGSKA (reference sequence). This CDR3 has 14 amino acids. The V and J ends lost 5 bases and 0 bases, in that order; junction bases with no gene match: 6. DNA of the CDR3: TGCAGTGCTCCTGGACAGGCCATGAACACTGAAGCTTTCTTT. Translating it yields CSAPGQAMNTEAFF.

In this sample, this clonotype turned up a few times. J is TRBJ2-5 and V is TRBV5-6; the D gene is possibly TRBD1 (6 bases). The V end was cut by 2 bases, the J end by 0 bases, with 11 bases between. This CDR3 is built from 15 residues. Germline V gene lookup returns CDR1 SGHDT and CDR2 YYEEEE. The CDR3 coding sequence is TGTGCCAGCAGCTTACAGGGTCTCTACCAAGAGACCCAGTACTTC. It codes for CASSLQGLYQETQYF.

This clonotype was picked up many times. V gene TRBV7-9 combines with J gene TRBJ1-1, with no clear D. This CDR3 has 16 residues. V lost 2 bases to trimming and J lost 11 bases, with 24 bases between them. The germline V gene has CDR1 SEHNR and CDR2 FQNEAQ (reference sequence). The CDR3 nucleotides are TGTGCCAGCAGCTTATACTTGGCGATCCCCACGGTCGATGCTTTCTTT. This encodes CASSLYLAIPTVDAFF.